Described below is a single TCR beta chain sequence and its context. What it binds is not known. Repertoires were generated with immunoSEQ multiplex PCR, while TCRdb's copy carries only in-frame clones and drops some. The table shows 150,000 to 200,000 clones, with 92% occurring only once. This sample is drawn from a study of T cell responses to AZD1222 COVID-19 vaccine. Study findings and constraints: In the spike-specific TCR repertoire, nearly half reportedly target unmutated variant regions. Among the donors, most were white British and more were female, and clonal diversity was possibly underestimated. The breadth and depth of Spike-specific TCRs increased once two AZD1222 doses had been given. At study baseline, merely a handful of AZD1222 recipients were seropositive.

This CDR3 region has 16 residues. CDR1 and CDR2 from the germline V gene are MDHEN and SYDVKM. After removal of 5 bases from V and 2 bases from J, the junction contained 11 bases not matched to a gene. The chain couples TRBV28 to TRBJ1-2; 7 bases are a match to TRBD1. The TCR originated in an adult in good health. The sequencing here drew on peripheral blood, taken on day 0 of AZD1222 vaccination. Written as DNA, the CDR3 is TGTGCCAGCAGTCCCCAGAGGAGGGGGCCCAACTATGGCTACACCTTC. Its protein product is CASSPQRRGPNYGYTF.